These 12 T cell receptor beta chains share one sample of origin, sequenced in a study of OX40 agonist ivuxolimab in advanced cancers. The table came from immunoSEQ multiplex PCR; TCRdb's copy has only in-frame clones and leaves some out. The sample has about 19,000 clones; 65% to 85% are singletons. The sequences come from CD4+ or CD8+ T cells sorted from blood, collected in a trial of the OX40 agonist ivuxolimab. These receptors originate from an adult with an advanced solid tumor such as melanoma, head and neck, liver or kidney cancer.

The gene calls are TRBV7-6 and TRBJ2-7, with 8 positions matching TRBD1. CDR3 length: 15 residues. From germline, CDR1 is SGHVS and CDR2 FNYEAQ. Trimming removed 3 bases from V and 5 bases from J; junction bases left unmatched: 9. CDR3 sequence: CASSLNQGAHHEQYF. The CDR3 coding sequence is TGTGCCAGCAGCTTGAATCAGGGGGCGCATCACGAGCAGTACTTC. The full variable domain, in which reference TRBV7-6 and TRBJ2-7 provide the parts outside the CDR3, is GAGVSQSPRYKVTKRGQDVALRCDPISGHVSLYWYRQALGQGPEFLTYFNYEAQQDKSGLPNDRFSAERPEGSISTLTIQRTEQRDSAMYRCASSLNQGAHHEQYFGPGTRLTVT.

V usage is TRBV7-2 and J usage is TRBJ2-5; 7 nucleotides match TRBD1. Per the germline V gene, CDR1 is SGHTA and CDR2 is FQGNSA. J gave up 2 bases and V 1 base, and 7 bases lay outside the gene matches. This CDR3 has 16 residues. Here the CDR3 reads CASSLGDSASQETQYF. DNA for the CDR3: TGTGCCAGCAGCTTAGGGGACAGTGCCTCACAAGAGACCCAGTACTTC.

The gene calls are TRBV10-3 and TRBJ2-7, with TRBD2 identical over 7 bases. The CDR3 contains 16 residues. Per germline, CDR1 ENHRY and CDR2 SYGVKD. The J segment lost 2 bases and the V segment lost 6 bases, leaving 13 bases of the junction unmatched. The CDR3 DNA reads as TGTGCCATCAGCTTAGTGGGGGGGGAGAGGACCTACGAGCAGTACTTC. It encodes CAISLVGGERTYEQYF.

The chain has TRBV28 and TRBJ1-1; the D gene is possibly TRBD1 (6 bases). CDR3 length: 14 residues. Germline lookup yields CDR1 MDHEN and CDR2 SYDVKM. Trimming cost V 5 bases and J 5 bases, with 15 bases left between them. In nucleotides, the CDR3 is TGTGCCAGCAGTGTTACAGGGATTGGGACTGAAGCTTTCTTT. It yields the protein CASSVTGIGTEAFF.

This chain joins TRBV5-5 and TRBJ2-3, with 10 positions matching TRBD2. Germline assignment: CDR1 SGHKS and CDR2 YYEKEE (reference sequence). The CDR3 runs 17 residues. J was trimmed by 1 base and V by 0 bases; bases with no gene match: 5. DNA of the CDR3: TGTGCCAGCAGCTTGGTAGGGCTAGCGGGGGGCACAGATACGCAGTATTTT. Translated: CASSLVGLAGGTDTQYF.

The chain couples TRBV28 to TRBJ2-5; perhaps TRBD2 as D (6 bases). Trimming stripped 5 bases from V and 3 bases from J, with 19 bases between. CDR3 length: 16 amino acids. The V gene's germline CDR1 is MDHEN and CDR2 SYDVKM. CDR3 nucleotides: TGTGCCAGCAGTCCACGCGACCCCGGGGGAGAAGAGACCCAGTACTTC. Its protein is CASSPRDPGGEETQYF. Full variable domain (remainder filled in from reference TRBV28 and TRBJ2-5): DVKVTQSSRYLVKRTGEKVFLECVQDMDHENMFWYRQDPGLGLRLIYFSYDVKMKEKGDIPEGYSVSREKKERFSLILESASTNQTSMYLCASSPRDPGGEETQYFGPGTRLLVL.

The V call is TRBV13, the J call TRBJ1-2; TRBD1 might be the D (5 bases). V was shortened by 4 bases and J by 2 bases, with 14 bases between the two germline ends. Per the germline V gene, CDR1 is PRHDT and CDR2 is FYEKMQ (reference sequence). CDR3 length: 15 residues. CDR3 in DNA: TGTGCCAGCAGCTCGGGGCAGGGTAGGAACTATGGCTACACCTTC. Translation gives CASSSGQGRNYGYTF.

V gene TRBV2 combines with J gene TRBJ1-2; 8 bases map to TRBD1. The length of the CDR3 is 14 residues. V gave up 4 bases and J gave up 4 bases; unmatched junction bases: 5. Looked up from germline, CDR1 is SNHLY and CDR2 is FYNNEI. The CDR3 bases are TGTGCCAGCAGTGGGGGACAGGCTTTCTATGGCTACACCTTC. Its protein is CASSGGQAFYGYTF.

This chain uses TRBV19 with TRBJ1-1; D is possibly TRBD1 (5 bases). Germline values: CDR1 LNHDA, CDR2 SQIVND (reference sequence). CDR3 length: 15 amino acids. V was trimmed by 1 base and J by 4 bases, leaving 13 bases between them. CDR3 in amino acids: CASSIGAGLSTEAFF. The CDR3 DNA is TGTGCCAGTAGTATAGGTGCAGGGCTCAGCACTGAAGCTTTCTTT.

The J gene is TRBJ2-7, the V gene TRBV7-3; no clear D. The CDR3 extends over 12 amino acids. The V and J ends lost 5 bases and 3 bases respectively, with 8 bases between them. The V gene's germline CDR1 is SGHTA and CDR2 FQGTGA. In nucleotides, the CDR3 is TGTGCCAGCAGCGACGACAACTACGAGCAGTACTTC. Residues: CASSDDNYEQYF.

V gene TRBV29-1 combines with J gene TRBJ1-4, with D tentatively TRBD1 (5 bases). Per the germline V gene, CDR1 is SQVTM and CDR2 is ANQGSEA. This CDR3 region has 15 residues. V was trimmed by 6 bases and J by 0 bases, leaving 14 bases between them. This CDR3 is CSVHQGDATNEKLFF. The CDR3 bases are TGCAGCGTCCACCAGGGAGATGCAACTAATGAAAAACTGTTTTTT. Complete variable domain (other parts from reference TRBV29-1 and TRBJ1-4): SAVISQKPSRDICQRGTSLTIQCQVDSQVTMMFWYRQQPGQSLTLIATANQGSEATYESGFVIDKFPISRPNLTFSTLTVSNMSPEDSSIYLCSVHQGDATNEKLFFGSGTQLSVL.

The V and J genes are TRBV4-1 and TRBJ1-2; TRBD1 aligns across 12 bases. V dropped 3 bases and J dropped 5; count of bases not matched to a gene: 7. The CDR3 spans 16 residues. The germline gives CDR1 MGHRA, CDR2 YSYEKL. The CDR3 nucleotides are TGCGCCAGCAGCCAGGACGGGACAGGGGGCGAGTATGGCTACACCTTC. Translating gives CASSQDGTGGEYGYTF.